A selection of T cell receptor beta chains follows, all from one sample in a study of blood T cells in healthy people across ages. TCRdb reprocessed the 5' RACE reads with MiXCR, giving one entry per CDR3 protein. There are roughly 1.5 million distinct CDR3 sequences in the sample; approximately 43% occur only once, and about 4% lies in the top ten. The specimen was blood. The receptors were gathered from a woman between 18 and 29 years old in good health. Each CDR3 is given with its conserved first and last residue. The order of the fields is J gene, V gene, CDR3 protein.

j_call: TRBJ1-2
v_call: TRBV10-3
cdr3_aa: CAISPRTGDGYTF

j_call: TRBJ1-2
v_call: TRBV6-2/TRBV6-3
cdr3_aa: CASRGRTDPYGYTF

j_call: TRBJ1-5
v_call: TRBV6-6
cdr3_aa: CASSEGEQPQHF

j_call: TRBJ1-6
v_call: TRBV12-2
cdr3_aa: CASRSSRGQGKENNSPLHF

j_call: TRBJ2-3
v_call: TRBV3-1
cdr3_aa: CASSQAGRADTQYF

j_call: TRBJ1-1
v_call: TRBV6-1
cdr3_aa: CASSTGQRNTEAFF

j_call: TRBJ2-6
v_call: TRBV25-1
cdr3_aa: CASSEVTGTGANVLTF

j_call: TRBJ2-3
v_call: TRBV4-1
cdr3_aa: CASSSYPTSTSTDTQYF

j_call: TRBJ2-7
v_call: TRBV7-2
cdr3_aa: CASSLTTYTSYEQYF

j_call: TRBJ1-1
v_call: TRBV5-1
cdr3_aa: CASSIGQGRGEAFF

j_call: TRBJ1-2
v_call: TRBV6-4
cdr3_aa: CASSDSVGNSVTF

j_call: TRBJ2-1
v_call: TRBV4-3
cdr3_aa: CASSQVGRAFAYNEQFF

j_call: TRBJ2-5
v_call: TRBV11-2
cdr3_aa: CAVGETQYF

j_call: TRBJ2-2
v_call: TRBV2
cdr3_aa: CASSGWTSGELFF

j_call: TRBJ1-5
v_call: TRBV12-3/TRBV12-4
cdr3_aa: CASRDDKDQPQHF

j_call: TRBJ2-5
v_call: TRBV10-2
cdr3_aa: CASSEGGFPGNNGQYF

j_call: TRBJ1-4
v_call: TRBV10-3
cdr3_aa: CAISEDFSEKLFF

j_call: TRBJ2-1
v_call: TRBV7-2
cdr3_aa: CASSLFSSAYEQFF

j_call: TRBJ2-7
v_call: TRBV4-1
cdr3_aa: CASSQEAWEDEQYF

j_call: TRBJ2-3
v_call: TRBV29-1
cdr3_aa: CSVARARMDTQYF

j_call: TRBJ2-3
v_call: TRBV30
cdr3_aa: CAWSSPRAFQGTDTQYF

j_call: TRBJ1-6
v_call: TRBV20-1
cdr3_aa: CSAGRVNSPLHF

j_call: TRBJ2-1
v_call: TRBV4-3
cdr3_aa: CASSQDLAGYNGQFF

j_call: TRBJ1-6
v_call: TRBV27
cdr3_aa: CASSLSQGLGSPLHF

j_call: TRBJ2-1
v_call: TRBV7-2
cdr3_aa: CASSLTVFSYNEQFF

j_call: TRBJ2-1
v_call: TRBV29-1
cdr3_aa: CSVSHNEQFF

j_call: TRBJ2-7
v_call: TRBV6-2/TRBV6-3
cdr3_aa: CASSYGGREPTYEQYF

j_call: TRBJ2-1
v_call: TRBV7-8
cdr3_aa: CASSLGRGKRYNEQFF

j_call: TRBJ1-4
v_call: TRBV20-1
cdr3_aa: CSARDRVTEKLFF

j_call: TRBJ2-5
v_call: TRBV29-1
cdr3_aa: CSAVLGQETQYF

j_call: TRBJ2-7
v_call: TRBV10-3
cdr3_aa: CAISEQGSYEQYF

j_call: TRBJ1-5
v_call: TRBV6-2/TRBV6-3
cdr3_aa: CASSTGTRNQPQHF

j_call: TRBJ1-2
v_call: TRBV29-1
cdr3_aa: CSVEVVRVGPNYGYTF

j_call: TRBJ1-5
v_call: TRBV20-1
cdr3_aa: CSARDLVTGENQPQHF

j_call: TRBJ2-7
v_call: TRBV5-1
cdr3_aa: CASSHGVPYEQYF

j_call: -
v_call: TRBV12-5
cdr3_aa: CVSGLELVGARAKNIQYF

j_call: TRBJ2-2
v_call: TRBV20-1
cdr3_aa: CGANWAGELFF

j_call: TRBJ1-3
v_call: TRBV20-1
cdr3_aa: CSARTGFSGNTIYF

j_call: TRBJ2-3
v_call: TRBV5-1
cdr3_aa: CASSLKGAHSDTQYF

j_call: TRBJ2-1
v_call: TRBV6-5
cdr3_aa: CASSYGVGSWEQFF

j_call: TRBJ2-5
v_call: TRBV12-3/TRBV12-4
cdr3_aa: CASNSGTYLGETQYF

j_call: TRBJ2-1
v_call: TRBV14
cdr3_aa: CASSQEVAGGPRNEQFF

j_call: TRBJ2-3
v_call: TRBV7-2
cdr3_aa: CASSLAWGQGPSRDLRVDTQYF

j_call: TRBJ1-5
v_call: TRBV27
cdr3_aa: CASSFRDWNQPQHF

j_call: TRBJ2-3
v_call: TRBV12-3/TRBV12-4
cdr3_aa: CASSSGLAATTDTRYF

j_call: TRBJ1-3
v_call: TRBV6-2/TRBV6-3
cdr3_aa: CASRPTGSGVGNTIYF

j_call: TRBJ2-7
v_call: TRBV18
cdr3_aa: CASSPGPPGEQYF

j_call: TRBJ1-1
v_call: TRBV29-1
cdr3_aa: CSASEVGAFF

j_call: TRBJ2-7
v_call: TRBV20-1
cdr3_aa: CSANRGAGVYEQYF

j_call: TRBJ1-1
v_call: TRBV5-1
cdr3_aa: CASSLEVRLLGNTEAFF

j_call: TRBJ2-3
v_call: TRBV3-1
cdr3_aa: CASSPPRGTSGKARSTDTQYF

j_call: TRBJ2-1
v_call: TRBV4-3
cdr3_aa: CASSQDPQATYNEQFF

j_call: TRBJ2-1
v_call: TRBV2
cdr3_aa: CASSNPGYNEQFF

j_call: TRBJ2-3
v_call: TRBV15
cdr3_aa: CATSFEGPVATDTQYF

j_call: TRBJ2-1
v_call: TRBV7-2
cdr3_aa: CASSLALAGASEQFF

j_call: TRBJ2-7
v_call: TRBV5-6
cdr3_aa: CASSQAGGPINLDYEQYF

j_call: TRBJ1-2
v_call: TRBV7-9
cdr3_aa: CASSLAHNLYGYTF

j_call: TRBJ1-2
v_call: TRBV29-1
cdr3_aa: CSVHSAYGYTF